This T cell receptor (beta chain) was captured by sequencing in a study of blood T cells in healthy people across ages. Findings and caveats of the study: CMV status of donors was unknown, possibly confounding expanded clonotype changes.

Next came a second PCR, run for roughly 6 to 11 cycles, which used a sample-barcoded 5' primer along with a J-beta primer mix. TCRdb redid the calling of the 5' RACE reads with MiXCR, one entry per CDR3 protein. In the table there are about 800,000 distinct CDR3 sequences, just under 25% of which are singletons. Germline V CDR1 and CDR2: MNHEY, SMNVEV (reference sequence). V gave up 7 bases and J gave up 1 base, with 13 bases separating them. The CDR3 runs 14 residues. Details on this clonotype: The antigen is not known.

These same records also appear under a second study, on T cells of mothers and their children. Turning to that study: Thymic selection, a shaping force on TCR recombination output, acts similarly in related and unrelated pairs. Related mother-child pairs showed slightly, non-significantly higher overlap than unrelated pairs.

Sequencing input: blood. V usage is TRBV27 and J usage is TRBJ1-1, with D tentatively TRBD1 (6 bases). The sequence was collected from a boy aged 5-17 years in good health. The CDR3 sequence is CASTLDSRNTEAFF. The CDR3 DNA reads TGTGCCAGCACCCTGGACAGCCGGAACACTGAAGCTTTCTTT.